A single sample gave rise to the 30 T cell receptor beta chains below, sequenced in a study of post-analysis software for immune sequencing data. The antigens for these receptors are not known. Researchers reported that TCR beta cDNA libraries carried unique molecular identifiers. One entry per CDR3 protein results from TCRdb running MiXCR on the PCR reads. The sample includes approximately 730,000 distinct CDR3 sequences, approximately 30% of them seen just once. The study, taken as a whole, reports: Roughly 5 TRBV segments (TRBV5-6, TRBV5-1 and TRBV20-1 among them) occurred more frequently in patients than in controls.

The sequenced sample was blood. The receptors derive from a girl aged 5-17 years with multiple sclerosis.

This clonotype was seen more than once but under ten times. This rearrangement joins TRBV2 to TRBJ2-7; possibly TRBD1 for D (6 bases). This CDR3 is built from 17 residues. V dropped 5 bases and J dropped 2 bases, with 22 bases sitting between them. Germline assignment: CDR1 SNHLY and CDR2 FYNNEI. CDR3 protein: CASSRRPGQWGPYEQYF. The CDR3 DNA reads as TGTGCCAGCAGTCGGCGGCCCGGACAGTGGGGCCCCTACGAGCAGTACTTC. Supplemented by reference TRBV2 and TRBJ2-7, the full variable domain reads EPEVTQTPSHQVTQMGQEVILRCVPISNHLYFYWYRQILGQKVEFLVSFYNNEISEKSEIFDDQFSVERPDGSNFTLKIRSTKLEDSAMYFCASSRRPGQWGPYEQYFGPGTRLTVT.

There are many counts of this clonotype. The genes are TRBV29-1 and TRBJ2-6; no firm D call. This CDR3 region has 12 residues. With 2 bases removed from V and 2 bases from J, the gap between germline ends came to 1 base. The germline V gene encodes CDR1 SQVTM and CDR2 ANQGSEA. The CDR3 loop reads CSVETGANVLTF. DNA of the CDR3: TGCAGCGTTGAAACTGGGGCCAACGTCCTGACTTTC.

This clonotype appeared a few times. A junction end diverges from the germline sequence, so it may reflect a read error. The chain is built from TRBV29-1 and TRBJ1-2; D might be TRBD1 (6 bases). Germline V gene data show CDR1 as SQVTM and CDR2 as ANQGSEA. The CDR3 spans 14 residues. Here the CDR3 reads CSVGTQGRGYDYTF. The DNA of the CDR3 is TGCAGCGTTGGAACGCAGGGGAGAGGCTATGACTACACCTTC. The full variable domain, with the rest looked up from reference TRBV29-1 and TRBJ1-2, is SAVISQKPSRDICQRGTSLTIQCQVDSQVTMMFWYRQQPGQSLTLIATANQGSEATYESGFVIDKFPISRPNLTFSTLTVSNMSPEDSSIYLCSVGTQGRGYDYTFGSGTRLTVV.

The table lists this clonotype with a few counts. This rearrangement joins TRBV7-2 to TRBJ2-7; D might be TRBD2 (6 bases). V lost 5 bases and J lost 2, with 13 bases in between. The CDR3 runs to 14 residues. CDR1 and CDR2 (germline): SGHTA, FQGNSA. The CDR3 sequence: CASSLGLIAYEQYF. The CDR3 DNA sequence: TGTGCCAGCAGCCTGGGACTGATAGCCTACGAGCAGTACTTC.

This clonotype was seen at least ten times. The CDR3 nucleotides read TGTGCCATCAGTGAGGGGACTTATACGCAGTATTTT. It codes for CAISEGTYTQYF. V is TRBV10-3 and J is TRBJ2-3; maybe TRBD2 (6 bases). This CDR3 is 12 amino acids long. V lost 2 bases, J lost 7 bases, and 7 bases lay in between. From germline, CDR1 is ENHRY and CDR2 SYGVKD.

Points on this clonotype: A read error is possible here, since a much larger clone lies one base away. The V and J genes are TRBV27 and TRBJ2-1; D is undetermined. The last part of the DNA fits TRBJ2-7 better; the J call may be wrong. Per the germline V gene, CDR1 is MNHEY and CDR2 is SMNVEV (reference sequence). The CDR3 length is 15 residues. The CDR3 loop reads CASSLLSSSYNEQYF. Here the CDR3 DNA reads TGTGCCAGCAGTCTGCTTTCGAGCTCCTACAATGAGCAGTACTTC.

A remark on this clonotype: This clone may be a read error of a much larger clone one base away. The CDR3 carries no conserved terminal phenylalanine or tryptophan, so it likely arises from a read error. The chain has TRBV29-1 and TRBJ2-7; TRBD2 aligns across 8 bases. The J call is doubtful: the DNA matches TRBJ2-5 better. This CDR3 contains 14 residues. Germline V gene sequence: CDR1 SQVTM, CDR2 ANQGSEA. CDR3 DNA: TGCAGACTGGGGACTGCGGGGGGAGTGGAGACCCAGTACTTA. Its protein is CRLGTAGGVETQYL.

The gene calls are TRBV24-1 and TRBJ2-3, with TRBD2 matching over 7 bases. The V and J ends lost 3 bases and 5 bases, in that order; junction bases with no gene match: 16. CDR3 length equals 18 residues. CDR1 is KGHDR, CDR2 SFDVKD, per germline. The CDR3 DNA reads TGTGCCACCAGTGATCCGGCTCGTGAGCGGGGAAGCCGAGATACGCAGTATTTT. This encodes CATSDPARERGSRDTQYF.

This clonotype occurred a few times. The CDR3 coding sequence is TGTGCCAGCAGGGAACTAGGGACAGGGCGTGGCGAGCAGTACTTC. Translation: CASRELGTGRGEQYF. This chain links TRBV27 with TRBJ2-7; TRBD1 matches at 9 bases. The CDR3 spans 15 residues. J gave up 6 bases and V 6 bases, and 12 bases lay outside the gene matches. Germline values: CDR1 MNHEY, CDR2 SMNVEV (reference sequence).

The chain uses TRBV6-2 or TRBV6-3 and TRBJ2-3; D is unclear. The germline CDR1 and CDR2 sequences are MNHEY and SVGEGT. The CDR3 totals 18 residues. Trimming took 4 bases from V and 4 from J, leaving 24 bases between them. The CDR3 loop reads CASSFPPVAQASADTQYF. The DNA of the CDR3 is TGTGCCAGCAGTTTCCCCCCAGTTGCCCAGGCTTCAGCAGATACGCAGTATTTT.

This clonotype was detected many times. This chain connects TRBV29-1 to TRBJ1-5; possible D gene TRBD1, 6 bases. Trimming removed 6 bases from V and 3 bases from J, with 12 bases in between. Germline V CDR1 and CDR2: SQVTM, ANQGSEA. The CDR3 sequence is 13 residues long. The CDR3 spells CSVATGYNQPQHF. The CDR3 DNA is TGCAGCGTGGCAACAGGGTACAATCAGCCCCAGCATTTT.

The chain uses TRBV9 and TRBJ2-3, with TRBD2 matching 11 bases. This CDR3 is built from 18 residues. With V trimmed by 0 bases and J by 5 bases, 11 bases remained unmatched. The germline gives CDR1 SGDLS, CDR2 YYNGEE. The CDR3 DNA reads TGTGCCAGCAGCGTAGGGGGACTAGCGGTCCTGCATGGAGATACGCAGTATTTT. This codes for CASSVGGLAVLHGDTQYF.

The chain links TRBV6-1 to TRBJ2-7; possibly TRBD1 or TRBD2 for D (5 bases each). This CDR3 has 15 amino acids. The V gene lost 4 bases and the J gene lost 6 bases, with 19 bases spanning the gap. The germline gives CDR1 MNHNS, CDR2 SASEGT. This CDR3 is CASSGVGTSQVEQYF. In DNA, the CDR3 is TGTGCCAGCAGTGGGGTCGGGACCTCCCAGGTCGAGCAGTACTTC.

The chain employs TRBV6-2 or TRBV6-3 and TRBJ1-2; 7 nucleotides match TRBD1. CDR1 is MNHEY, CDR2 SVGEGT, per germline. V lost 5 bases and J lost 1; bases outside the gene matches: 7. The CDR3 runs 15 residues. DNA for the CDR3: TGTGCCAGCAGTCCCGGGACAGCATTTAACTATGGCTACACCTTC. Amino acids: CASSPGTAFNYGYTF.

Only a few counts were recorded for this clonotype. The chain carries TRBV6-2 or TRBV6-3 and TRBJ2-7; 7 bases fit TRBD2. This CDR3 has 16 amino acids. V dropped 5 bases and J dropped 0; count of bases not matched to a gene: 10. CDR1 and CDR2 (germline): MNHEY, SVGEGT. The CDR3 spells CASSPPPLAHSYEQYF. The CDR3 region has the DNA TGTGCCAGCAGTCCACCTCCACTAGCGCACTCCTACGAGCAGTACTTC.

This chain uses TRBV2 with TRBJ2-1; TRBD2 matches at 10 bases. The CDR3 contains 15 residues. Germline CDR1 and CDR2: SNHLY and FYNNEI. Trimming took 0 bases from V and 6 from J; bases not matched to a gene: 2. In nucleotides, the CDR3 is TGTGCCAGCAGTGAAGCGGTAGCGGGGGGCAATGAGCAGTTCTTC. Translation gives CASSEAVAGGNEQFF.

The chain employs TRBV5-4 and TRBJ2-1, with 11 bases that match TRBD1. CDR1 and CDR2 from the germline V gene are SGHNT and YYREEE (reference sequence). This CDR3 contains 17 residues. The V segment lost 5 bases and the J segment 6 bases; nucleotides outside the gene matches: 13. In DNA, the CDR3 is TGTGCCAGCAGTTCTCCAAACCGGGACAGGGGGGGCAATGAGCAGTTCTTC. As protein: CASSSPNRDRGGNEQFF.

The chain employs TRBV7-9 and TRBJ2-3; no clear D. CDR3 length equals 15 residues. Trimming took 1 base from V and 6 from J, leaving 14 bases between them. Germline CDR1 reads SEHNR; CDR2 reads FQNEAQ (reference sequence). The CDR3 nucleotides read TGTGCCAGCAGCTTAGGGCCGACGTCGGCCGATACGCAGTATTTT. This sequence encodes CASSLGPTSADTQYF.

Notes on this clonotype: The DNA is left out, because the CDR3 cannot be placed on it with certainty; the CDR3 is given as TCRdb lists it. The chain uses TRBV12-3 or TRBV12-4 and TRBJ1-1. Counting both end residues, the CDR3 totals 13 amino acids. CDR3 sequence: CASGFGPGTEAFF.

Worth noting for this clonotype: A much larger clone is a single base away; this may be a read error. The chain joins TRBV6-5 to TRBJ2-1; 8 bases match TRBD2. This CDR3 has 16 residues. Trimming took 8 bases from V and 8 from J; bases not matched to a gene: 17. Germline CDR1 MNHEY, CDR2 SVGAGI. CDR3 loop: CASSPRGLEDRDEQFF. For the CDR3, the DNA is TGTGCCAGCTCACCGAGGGGACTAGAGGATAGGGATGAGCAGTTCTTC.

The chain uses TRBV7-9 and TRBJ2-1; D remains ambiguous. From germline, CDR1 is SEHNR and CDR2 FQNEAQ (reference sequence). This CDR3 has 12 residues. V shed 5 bases and J shed 10 bases, with 12 bases lying between them. The CDR3 is CASSGPGVEQFF. The CDR3 bases are TGTGCCAGCAGCGGCCCCGGAGTGGAGCAGTTCTTC.

This clonotype turned up a few times. The rearrangement uses TRBV11-3 and TRBJ2-1; 11 bases map to TRBD2. Trimming removed 0 bases from V and 3 bases from J; junction bases left unmatched: 4. This CDR3 spans 17 amino acids. CDR1 is SGHNT, CDR2 YENEEA, per germline. CDR3 in amino acids: CASSLDSGGAIYNEQFF. The DNA of the CDR3 is TGTGCCAGCAGCTTAGATAGCGGGGGGGCTATCTACAATGAGCAGTTCTTC.

This clonotype appeared once. The chain has TRBV29-1 and TRBJ2-7, with TRBD2 as a possible D gene (5 bases). CDR1 and CDR2 (germline): SQVTM, ANQGSEA. This CDR3 is built from 14 residues. Trimming took 2 bases from V and 3 from J, leaving 14 bases between them. The CDR3 nucleotides read TGCAGCGTTGAAACCCGGGGTAGCAACTACGAGCAGTACTTC. Its protein is CSVETRGSNYEQYF.

The chain combines TRBV3-1 with TRBJ2-5; D uncertain. Germline values: CDR1 LGHDT, CDR2 YNNKEL (reference sequence). The V and J ends lost 2 bases and 4 bases respectively, with 2 bases between them. There are 11 residues in the CDR3. The CDR3 DNA is TGTGCCAGCAGCCAAATAGAGACCCAGTACTTC. Translation: CASSQIETQYF.

The V gene is TRBV7-6, the J gene TRBJ2-7, with D tentatively TRBD2 (6 bases). Germline-derived CDR1 and CDR2 are SGHVS and FNYEAQ. Trimming removed 5 bases from V and 6 bases from J, with 23 bases in between. CDR3 size: 16 residues. The CDR3 bases are TGTGCCAGCAGCCCCGGGTGGGCGGGAACCACGCTCGAGCAGTACTTC. This gives the protein CASSPGWAGTTLEQYF.

The chain recombines TRBV3-1 with TRBJ1-2, with 9 bases lining up with TRBD1. The CDR3 is made up of 15 amino acids. Losses at the gene ends were 5 bases for V and 4 bases for J; bases not matched to a gene: 8. The germline V gene has CDR1 LGHDT and CDR2 YNNKEL (reference sequence). The CDR3 coding sequence is TGTGCCAGCAGCGCACTACAGGGGGCAGGCTATGGCTACACCTTC. Its translation is CASSALQGAGYGYTF. Filled out from reference TRBV3-1 and TRBJ1-2, the complete variable domain reads DTAVSQTPKYLVTQMGNDKSIKCEQNLGHDTMYWYKQDSKKFLKIMFSYNNKELIINETVPNRFSPKSPDKAHLNLHINSLELGDSAVYFCASSALQGAGYGYTFGSGTRLTVV.

This clonotype occurred a few times. This chain joins TRBV6-2 or TRBV6-3 and TRBJ2-7; D not resolved. CDR3 length equals 15 residues. Germline loops: CDR1 MNHEY, CDR2 SVGEGT. Trimming shortened V by 0 bases and J by 2 bases, and 11 bases separated the two germline ends. DNA for the CDR3: TGTGCCAGCAGTTACTCGAGGATAGTTACCTACGAGCAGTACTTC. Translating it yields CASSYSRIVTYEQYF.

This clonotype was recorded a few times. The J gene is TRBJ2-3, the V gene TRBV5-6; D is ambiguous. CDR3 size: 14 residues. The ends were cut back, 2 bases at V and 1 base at J, with 8 bases in the middle. The germline V gene encodes CDR1 SGHDT and CDR2 YYEEEE. The CDR3: CASSFYGRTDTQYF. DNA for the CDR3: TGTGCCAGCAGCTTTTACGGACGCACAGATACGCAGTATTTT.

This clonotype was detected a few times. The chain links TRBV6-5 to TRBJ2-7, with 7 bases fitting TRBD1. There are 15 residues in the CDR3. The ends lost 4 bases at V and 2 bases at J; junction bases unmatched: 8. CDR1 and CDR2 (germline): MNHEY, SVGAGI. The CDR3 loop reads CASSSYTGTAYEQYF. The CDR3 bases are TGTGCCAGCAGTTCTTATACTGGGACAGCCTACGAGCAGTACTTC.

This clonotype appeared once. CDR3 in amino acids: CASSRGTSGIYEQYF. CDR3 nucleotides: TGTGCCAGCAGCCGCGGGACTAGCGGGATTTACGAGCAGTACTTC. The chain uses TRBV12-3 or TRBV12-4 and TRBJ2-5, with 13 positions matching TRBD2. The DNA end is a closer match to TRBJ2-7, so the J assignment may be wrong. This CDR3 comprises 15 residues.